The next 13 T cell receptor beta chains were all read from a single sample in a study of blood T cell repertoires in COVID-19. Sequenced by immunoSEQ multiplex PCR; TCRdb stores in-frame clones only, minus some. Of about 270,000 clones listed, 88% were seen once; the top ten hold under 3.5%. The sample taken for sequencing was PBMCs or T cells enriched from blood (not recorded which). The receptors were gathered from a woman aged 50 to 60 who had recovered from COVID-19.

The gene calls are TRBV27 and TRBJ1-4; D perhaps matches TRBD1 (6 bases). Germline V gene sequence: CDR1 MNHEY, CDR2 SMNVEV (reference sequence). The V end was cut by 6 bases, the J end by 3 bases, with 11 bases between. The CDR3 consists of 14 residues. The CDR3: CASSLDRSNEKLFF. CDR3 in DNA: TGTGCCAGCAGCCTGGACAGATCTAATGAAAAACTGTTTTTT.

This chain links TRBV5-1 with TRBJ1-5, with 9 bases aligning to TRBD1. CDR1 is SGHRS and CDR2 is YFSETQ in the germline V gene. The CDR3 sequence is 15 residues long. V lost 4 bases to trimming and J lost 3 bases; unmatched junction nucleotides: 5. The CDR3 DNA reads TGCGCCAGCAGCATGACAGGGGGTAACAATCAGCCCCAGCATTTT. Protein: CASSMTGGNNQPQHF.

This rearrangement joins TRBV5-5 to TRBJ2-1, with 8 bases fitting TRBD2. After removal of 5 bases from V and 3 bases from J, the junction contained 10 bases not matched to a gene. CDR1 and CDR2 from the germline V gene are SGHKS and YYEKEE (reference sequence). The CDR3 extends over 16 amino acids. As DNA, the CDR3 is TGTGCCAGCAGAACAGGAGCGGGGGCTTTCTACAATGAGCAGTTCTTC. Translated, it gives CASRTGAGAFYNEQFF. Together with reference TRBV5-5 and TRBJ2-1, the CDR3 gives the full variable domain: DAGVTQSPTHLIKTRGQQVTLRCSPISGHKSVSWYQQVLGQGPQFIFQYYEKEERGRGNFPDRFSARQFPNYSSELNVNALLLGDSALYLCASRTGAGAFYNEQFFGPGTRLTVL.

The chain employs TRBV9 and TRBJ2-1; 7 positions agree with TRBD2. V was pared by 4 bases and J by 3 bases, with 10 bases of the junction left unmatched. The CDR3 runs 16 residues. CDR1 and CDR2 from the germline V gene are SGDLS and YYNGEE. CDR3 residues: CASSTRAGRNYNEQFF. The DNA of the CDR3 is TGTGCCAGCAGCACAAGAGCGGGGCGAAACTACAATGAGCAGTTCTTC.

The chain combines TRBV9 with TRBJ1-1; a weak D match, TRBD1 (5 bases). The V end was cut by 0 bases, the J end by 4 bases, with 16 bases between. CDR1 and CDR2 (germline): SGDLS, YYNGEE. The CDR3 is made up of 16 amino acids. The CDR3 sequence is CASSVAGQGLGTEAFF. CDR3 in DNA: TGTGCCAGCAGCGTAGCGGGTCAGGGACTGGGCACTGAAGCTTTCTTT. The entire variable domain, with the rest obtained from reference TRBV9 and TRBJ1-1, is as follows: DSGVTQTPKHLITATGQRVTLRCSPRSGDLSVYWYQQSLDQGLQFLIQYYNGEERAKGNILERFSAQQFPDLHSELNLSSLELGDSALYFCASSVAGQGLGTEAFFGQGTRLTVV.

The chain combines TRBV5-1 with TRBJ1-1; TRBD1 might be the D (5 bases). V lost 4 bases to trimming and J lost 1 base, with 14 bases between them. There are 15 residues in the CDR3. Germline CDR1 SGHRS, CDR2 YFSETQ. CDR3 nucleotide sequence: TGCGCCAGCAGCCTGAGGGAGGGGCGGAACACTGAAGCTTTCTTT. It encodes CASSLREGRNTEAFF. The full variable domain, with the rest looked up from reference TRBV5-1 and TRBJ1-1, is KAGVTQTPRYLIKTRGQQVTLSCSPISGHRSVSWYQQTPGQGLQFLFEYFSETQRNKGNFPGRFSGRQFSNSRSEMNVSTLELGDSALYLCASSLREGRNTEAFFGQGTRLTVV.

This chain links TRBV7-8 with TRBJ2-2; the match to TRBD1 covers 9 bases. The CDR3 sequence is 17 residues long. Germline assignment: CDR1 SGHVS and CDR2 FQNEAQ. V dropped 5 bases and J dropped 4; count of bases not matched to a gene: 11. In DNA, the CDR3 is TGTGCCAGCAGCGTCGGGACAGGGACCGGGGGCACCGGGGAGCTGTTTTTT. This sequence encodes CASSVGTGTGGTGELFF.

The sample holds a few counts of this clone. This chain connects TRBV15 to TRBJ1-2; D not resolved. Germline V gives CDR1 LNHNV, CDR2 YYDKDF (reference sequence). Trimming shortened V by 4 bases and J by 7 bases, and 13 bases separated the two germline ends. The CDR3 runs to 13 residues. This CDR3 reads CATSTRTSVGYTF. CDR3 nucleotide sequence: TGTGCCACCAGCACCAGGACTTCTGTTGGCTACACCTTC.

V is TRBV2 and J is TRBJ1-3, with D perhaps TRBD1 (5 bases). Germline-derived CDR1 and CDR2 are SNHLY and FYNNEI. CDR3 length: 14 residues. V was pared by 6 bases and J by 0 bases, with 9 bases between. The DNA of the CDR3 is TGTGCCAGCAGCCAGACAGTCTCTGGAAACACCATATATTTT. It codes for CASSQTVSGNTIYF.

This chain connects TRBV7-2 to TRBJ1-4, with D perhaps matching TRBD1 (6 bases). The CDR3 spans 15 residues. CDR1 and CDR2 from the germline V gene are SGHTA and FQGNSA. V lost 2 bases to trimming and J lost 10 bases, with 17 bases between them. CDR3 in amino acids: CASSLIVQGMGKLFF. CDR3 DNA sequence: TGTGCCAGCAGCTTAATCGTTCAGGGGATGGGAAAACTGTTTTTT.

This chain links TRBV5-4 with TRBJ1-2; D unclear. V was trimmed by 3 bases and J by 7 bases, leaving 16 bases between them. This CDR3 has 14 amino acids. The V gene's germline CDR1 is SGHNT and CDR2 YYREEE (reference sequence). CDR3 region: CASSSGLSPLGYTF. The CDR3 DNA follows: TGTGCCAGCAGCTCCGGACTGTCCCCCCTTGGCTACACCTTC.

V is TRBV27 and J is TRBJ1-1; D uncertain. Germline V gene data show CDR1 as MNHEY and CDR2 as SMNVEV (reference sequence). This CDR3 is 14 amino acids long. The V gene lost 2 bases and the J gene lost 2 bases, with 9 bases spanning the gap. CDR3: CASSLNSANTEAFF. The DNA of the CDR3 is TGTGCCAGCAGTTTAAACTCCGCTAACACTGAAGCTTTCTTT.

Only a few counts were recorded for this clone. This rearrangement joins TRBV18 to TRBJ1-6, with D possibly TRBD1 on 5 matching bases. Between the trimmed V and J ends, which lost 6 bases and 3 bases, there was a span of 15 bases. CDR3 size: 16 residues. Looked up from germline, CDR1 is KGHSH and CDR2 is LQKENI. CDR3 sequence (DNA): TGTGCCAGCTCTCAACAGGCCCAGAGCTATAATTCACCCCTCCACTTT. The encoded protein is CASSQQAQSYNSPLHF.